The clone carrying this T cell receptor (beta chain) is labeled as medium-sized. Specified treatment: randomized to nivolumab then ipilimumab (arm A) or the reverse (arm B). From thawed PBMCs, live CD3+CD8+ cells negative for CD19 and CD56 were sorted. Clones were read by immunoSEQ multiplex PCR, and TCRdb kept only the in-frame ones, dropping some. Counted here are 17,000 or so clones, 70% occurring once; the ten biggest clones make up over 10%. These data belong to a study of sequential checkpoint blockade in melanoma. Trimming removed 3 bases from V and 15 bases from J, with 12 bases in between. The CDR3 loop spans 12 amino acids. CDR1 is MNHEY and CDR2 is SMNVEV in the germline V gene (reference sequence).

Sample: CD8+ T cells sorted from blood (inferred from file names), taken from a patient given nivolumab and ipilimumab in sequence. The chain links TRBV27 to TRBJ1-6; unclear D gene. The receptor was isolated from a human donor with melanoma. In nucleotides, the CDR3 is TGTGCCAGCAGTTTCTCGCGCGTCAACCTCCACTTT. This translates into CASSFSRVNLHF.